Below are 20 T cell receptor beta chains sequenced from a single sample in a study of CD8 T cells in ankylosing spondylitis. Via MiXCR, TCRdb re-called the 5' RACE reads, giving one row per CDR3 protein. The sample has 150,000 or so distinct CDR3 sequences, under 14% seen once. Input material: blood, either unsorted or a sorted T cell fraction (not recorded which). These receptors were taken from a male donor with ankylosing spondylitis or in good health (not recorded which).

This chain links TRBV10-3 with TRBJ2-3, with TRBD1 as a possible D gene (5 bases). CDR3 length: 15 residues. In germline, CDR1 is ENHRY, CDR2 SYGVKD. V lost 0 bases and J 2 bases, leaving 9 bases between the germline ends. The CDR3, as DNA: TGTGCCATCAGTGAGTCGGCCAGGGACACAGATACGCAGTATTTT. This encodes CAISESARDTDTQYF.

This clonotype has ten or more counts. The CDR3 DNA reads TGTGCCAGCAAGGGACAGGGAATTCTAGCCAAAAACATTCAGTACTTC. Amino acids: CASKGQGILAKNIQYF. The chain has TRBV6-1 and TRBJ2-4, with 9 nucleotides matching TRBD1. With 7 bases clipped from V and 0 bases from J, the junction kept 7 bases outside the gene matches. The germline V gene encodes CDR1 MNHNS and CDR2 SASEGT. The CDR3 is 16 amino acids.

At least ten counts were recorded for this clonotype. The CDR3 loop is CASSPGQGGPNSPLHF. The CDR3 bases are TGTGCCAGCAGTCCGGGACAGGGGGGTCCAAATTCACCCCTCCACTTT. The chain carries TRBV12-3 or TRBV12-4 and TRBJ1-6; 11 bases line up with TRBD1. The CDR3 has 16 amino acids. V shed 5 bases, J shed 7 bases, and the junction held 7 bases outside the gene matches.

Many counts were recorded for this clonotype. The chain recombines TRBV5-4 with TRBJ1-1; D may be TRBD1 (5 bases). V was cut by 3 bases and J by 0 bases, with 27 bases left in between. Germline CDR1 is SGHNT and CDR2 is YYREEE (reference sequence). The CDR3 is 20 residues long. DNA of the CDR3: TGTGCCAGCAGCTCTGAAGGTTCTGGAAGCAGGGCTCGGGTGAACACTGAAGCTTTCTTT. This translates into CASSSEGSGSRARVNTEAFF.

This clonotype was seen repeatedly, ten times or more. The chain uses TRBV25-1 and TRBJ2-1, with D perhaps TRBD2 (6 bases). CDR1 is MGHDK, CDR2 SYGVNS, per germline. Deletions cut 4 bases from V and 6 bases from J, with 16 bases between. The CDR3 runs 15 residues. The CDR3 nucleotides read TGTGCCAGCAGTGCTGGAGTTAGCGGAGGCAATGAGCAGTTCTTC. This translates into CASSAGVSGGNEQFF.

The sample holds many counts of this clonotype. J is TRBJ1-1 and V is TRBV12-3 or TRBV12-4; 10 bases map to TRBD1. J lost 6 bases, V lost 5 bases, and 3 bases had no gene match. This CDR3 comprises 13 residues. CDR3 sequence reads: CASSRDRGSEAFF. DNA for the CDR3: TGTGCCAGCAGTCGGGACAGGGGTTCTGAAGCTTTCTTT.

This clonotype has just a few counts. The rearrangement uses TRBV30 and TRBJ2-2; 9 nucleotides align to TRBD2. The V gene's germline CDR1 is GTSNPN and CDR2 SVGIG (reference sequence). The CDR3 is 14 amino acids. V lost 3 bases to trimming and J lost 6 bases; unmatched junction nucleotides: 5. In DNA form, the CDR3 reads TGTGCCTGGAGAAGCGGGAGGATACCCGGGGAGCTGTTTTTT. Translating gives CAWRSGRIPGELFF. The whole variable domain, remainder taken from reference TRBV30 and TRBJ2-2, is SQTIHQWPATLVQPVGSPLSLECTVEGTSNPNLYWYRQAAGRGLQLLFYSVGIGQISSEVPQNLSASRPQDRQFILSSKKLLLSDSGFYLCAWRSGRIPGELFFGEGSRLTVL.

This clonotype was recorded many times. The genes are TRBV14 and TRBJ2-7, with D perhaps TRBD2 (5 bases). Trimming pared 1 base from V and 0 bases from J, leaving 7 bases between. Germline V CDR1 and CDR2: SGHDN, FVKESK. The CDR3 has 14 residues. This CDR3 is CASSQVGVSYEQYF. The CDR3 DNA is TGTGCCAGCAGCCAAGTCGGGGTCTCCTACGAGCAGTACTTC.

On this clonotype itself: A junction end diverges from the germline sequence, so it may reflect a read error. The V and J genes are TRBV5-1 and TRBJ1-2; D gene ambiguous. CDR1 SGHRS and CDR2 YFSETQ come from the germline V gene. The CDR3 is 13 amino acids. The CDR3 here is CASSLAQNYDYTF. CDR3 nucleotides: TGCGCCAGCAGCTTGGCACAAAACTATGACTACACCTTC.

The sample holds a few counts of this clonotype. The V call is TRBV6-7, the J call TRBJ1-5; TRBD1 might be the D (5 bases). TRBV6-7 is marked as an open reading frame, function uncertain. The CDR3 extends over 16 amino acids. The V end was cut by 11 bases, the J end by 3 bases, with 23 bases between. The CDR3, as DNA: TGTGCCGCCCCACGGTTGGGGGGAAGAATCAATCAGCCCCAGCATTTT. This translates into CAAPRLGGRINQPQHF.

Many counts were recorded for this clonotype. The chain joins TRBV11-2 to TRBJ1-4, with a tentative D call TRBD1 (5 bases). The CDR3 runs 17 residues. The ends were cut back, 5 bases at V and 8 bases at J, with 24 bases in the middle. The germline V gene has CDR1 SGHAT and CDR2 FQNNGV. The CDR3 sequence: CASSQEPRGRRGEKLFF. CDR3 sequence (DNA): TGTGCCAGCAGCCAAGAGCCGAGGGGAAGAAGAGGGGAAAAACTGTTTTTT.

As regards this clonotype: This may be a read error: a much more frequent sequence differs by one nucleotide. This chain links TRBV12-3 or TRBV12-4 with TRBJ2-7; weak D call: TRBD2 (5 bases). V lost 3 bases and J 2 bases, leaving 8 bases between the germline ends. The CDR3 extends over 13 amino acids. The CDR3 region is CASSLEEAYEQYF. CDR3 sequence (DNA): TGTGCCAGCAGTTTGGAGGAAGCCTACGAGCAGTACTTC.

The J gene is TRBJ2-2, the V gene TRBV10-2; D is uncertain. This CDR3 is built from 14 residues. Deletions cut 5 bases from V and 2 bases from J, with 9 bases between. Germline CDR1 and CDR2: WSHSY and SAAADI. This CDR3 is CASSSTVNTGELFF. CDR3 nucleotide sequence: TGCGCCAGCAGTTCTACAGTCAACACCGGGGAGCTGTTTTTT.

There are many counts of this clonotype. The rearrangement uses TRBV12-3 or TRBV12-4 and TRBJ2-5; no reliable D call. The CDR3 totals 14 residues. V was cut by 2 bases and J by 7 bases, with 14 bases left in between. DNA for the CDR3: TGTGCCAGCAGTTTACTAGGAAAGGGTGGGACCCAGTACTTC. The encoded protein is CASSLLGKGGTQYF.

This clonotype showed up many times. This chain connects TRBV29-1 to TRBJ2-1; TRBD2 agrees at 12 bases. The CDR3 contains 14 residues. V was pared by 4 bases and J by 6 bases, with 4 bases of the junction left unmatched. The germline V gene has CDR1 SQVTM and CDR2 ANQGSEA. The CDR3 reads CSVVGTSGFNEQFF. As DNA, the CDR3 is TGCAGCGTTGTGGGGACTAGCGGGTTCAATGAGCAGTTCTTC.

This clonotype was observed at least ten times. The chain links TRBV4-1 to TRBJ2-1; the match to TRBD2 covers 7 bases. The ends lost 6 bases at V and 3 bases at J; junction bases unmatched: 5. Germline assignment: CDR1 MGHRA and CDR2 YSYEKL. This CDR3 comprises 14 residues. CDR3 residues: CASRPGLHYNEQFF. DNA for the CDR3: TGCGCCAGCAGACCGGGACTACACTACAATGAGCAGTTCTTC.

This clonotype was seen many times. This chain joins TRBV10-3 and TRBJ1-3, with D uncertain. This CDR3 is built from 15 residues. Germline values: CDR1 ENHRY, CDR2 SYGVKD. Between the trimmed V and J ends, which lost 0 bases and 4 bases, there was a span of 10 bases. The CDR3 sequence is CAISESGQRGNTIYF. CDR3 nucleotides: TGTGCCATCAGTGAGTCAGGGCAGCGAGGAAACACCATATATTTT.

Only a few counts were recorded for this clonotype. The rearrangement joins TRBV6-2 or TRBV6-3 to TRBJ2-3; no clear D gene. The CDR3 extends over 13 amino acids. Germline V gives CDR1 MNHEY, CDR2 SVGEGT. Trimming shortened V by 2 bases and J by 6 bases, and 9 bases separated the two germline ends. The CDR3: CASSYPQRDTQYF. The DNA of the CDR3 is TGTGCCAGCAGTTACCCACAAAGGGATACGCAGTATTTT.

The V call is TRBV27, the J call TRBJ2-5; D is possibly TRBD2 (6 bases). The length of the CDR3 is 15 residues. Trimming removed 1 base at V and 2 bases at J, with 11 bases between. From germline, CDR1 is MNHEY and CDR2 SMNVEV (reference sequence). Here the CDR3 reads CASSLFGRGQETQYF. The CDR3, as DNA: TGTGCCAGCAGTTTATTTGGCCGGGGGCAAGAGACCCAGTACTTC.

This clonotype was seen at least ten times. The chain links TRBV4-3 to TRBJ2-7; D uncertain. The CDR3 is made up of 13 amino acids. V lost 2 bases and J 4 bases, leaving 9 bases between the germline ends. CDR1 and CDR2 from the germline V gene are LGHNA and YSLEER. DNA for the CDR3: TGCGCCAGCAGCCAATACAAAGGATACGAGCAGTACTTC. It specifies CASSQYKGYEQYF.